The rows below give T cell receptor beta chains drawn from one sample of a study of OX40 agonist ivuxolimab in advanced cancers. Assay: immunoSEQ multiplex PCR; the TCRdb copy retains only in-frame clones and omits some. The repertoire has some 86,000 clones, 75% to 95% of them found once; the top ten carry about 6.6%. The sample consisted of CD4+ or CD8+ T cells sorted from blood, taken in a trial of the OX40 agonist ivuxolimab. The receptors originated from an adult with an advanced solid tumor such as melanoma, head and neck, liver or kidney cancer. The conserved cysteine and the conserved F or W are not part of the CDR3 here. The order of the fields is J gene, V gene, CDR3 protein.

TRBJ2-1 TRBV19 ASSIVVRGSNEQF
TRBJ2-1 TRBV11-2 ASRRTSGTYNEQF
TRBJ2-2 TRBV5-1 ASSLAAGSGELF
TRBJ1-1 TRBV7-3 ASSTGQVREAF
TRBJ1-1 TRBV28 ASRTGALRTEAF
TRBJ2-5 TRBV14 ASSHWGTPGSETQY
TRBJ2-7 TRBV15 ATSRDPKSSYEQY
TRBJ1-6 TRBV28 ASQRSKSPLH
TRBJ2-1 TRBV6-7 ASSYSFGGLADRPYNEQF
TRBJ1-2 TRBV7-9 ASRGGMNYGYT
TRBJ2-7 TRBV30 AWRGKAGLGEQY
TRBJ2-5 TRBV19 ASRMTGIETQY
TRBJ1-3 TRBV19 ASSVGTPGNTIY
TRBJ1-5 TRBV2 ASSDSSWGNQPQH
TRBJ1-1 TRBV28 ASGQLNTEAF
TRBJ1-2 TRBV29-1 SARTGVYGYT
TRBJ2-7 TRBV19 ASRPDGQGAVGPLEQY
TRBJ2-3 TRBV7-3 ASSLRGGPLTGSETDTQY
TRBJ1-5 TRBV27 ASSQGTGANQPQH
TRBJ2-2 TRBV7-3 ASSLTSGITGELF
TRBJ1-2 TRBV6-6 ASSYDGQGYYGYT
TRBJ1-1 TRBV5-1 ASSSQTESMNTEAF
TRBJ2-1 TRBV27 ASSPRLAGANNEQF
TRBJ2-5 TRBV7-6 ASSLAQETQY
TRBJ2-7 TRBV11-2 ASSGPRGYEQY
TRBJ2-7 TRBV6-5 ASSTGPSYEQY
TRBJ2-1 TRBV6-1 ASSVRRGLAGDNNEQF
TRBJ1-5 TRBV28 ASSLLEGQAIGPQH
TRBJ2-1 TRBV7-3 ASSLRAQPTSGRRNEQF
TRBJ2-1 TRBV9 ASSTDAGWQF
TRBJ2-4 TRBV15 ATSRGEGGSD
TRBJ2-1 TRBV11-2 ASSPDRGRYNEQF
TRBJ2-3 TRBV11-2 ASSLGYMQY
TRBJ2-7 TRBV10-1 ASSESSVRGYEQY
TRBJ2-7 TRBV28 ASSLPGGYEQY